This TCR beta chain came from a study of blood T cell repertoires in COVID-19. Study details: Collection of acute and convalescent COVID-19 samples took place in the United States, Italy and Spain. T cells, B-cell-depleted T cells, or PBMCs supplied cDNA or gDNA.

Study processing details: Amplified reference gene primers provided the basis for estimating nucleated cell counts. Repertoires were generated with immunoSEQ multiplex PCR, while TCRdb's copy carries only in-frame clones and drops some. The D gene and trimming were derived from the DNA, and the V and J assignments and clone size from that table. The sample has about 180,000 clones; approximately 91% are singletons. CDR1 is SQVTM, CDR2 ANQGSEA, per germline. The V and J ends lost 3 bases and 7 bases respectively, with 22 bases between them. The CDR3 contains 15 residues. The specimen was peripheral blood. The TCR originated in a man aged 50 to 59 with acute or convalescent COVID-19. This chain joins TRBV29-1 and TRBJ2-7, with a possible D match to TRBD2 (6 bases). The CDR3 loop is CSVENFGGGRREQYF. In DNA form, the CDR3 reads TGCAGCGTTGAGAATTTCGGCGGAGGGCGTCGGGAGCAGTACTTC.